Each of the 6 T cell receptor beta chains below was sequenced from the same sample in a study of control samples from healthy donors and cancer patients. Sequencing was performed with immunoSEQ multiplex PCR; in TCRdb, only in-frame clones are kept and a portion is missing. The table records 140,000 to 150,000 clones, over 85% of them present only once. The sequenced sample was blood. The receptor source for this set is a man in his late teens or twenties in good health.

The chain employs TRBV28 and TRBJ2-3; 13 bases agree with TRBD2. With 2 bases clipped from V and 3 bases from J, the junction kept 5 bases outside the gene matches. Per the germline V gene, CDR1 is MDHEN and CDR2 is SYDVKM. This CDR3 has 17 residues. In DNA form, the CDR3 reads TGTGCCAGCAGTTTACCCGGACTAGCGGGAGTTACAGATACGCAGTATTTT. Translating gives CASSLPGLAGVTDTQYF.

In this sample, this clone turned up once. This chain uses TRBV5-4 with TRBJ1-1, with D maybe TRBD1 (5 bases). V shed 3 bases and J shed 4 bases, with 16 bases lying between them. The CDR3 has 15 amino acids. CDR1 and CDR2 (germline): SGHNT, YYREEE (reference sequence). The CDR3 is CASSSTRAGGTEAFF. The CDR3 DNA is TGTGCCAGCAGCTCTACCCGAGCCGGGGGCACTGAAGCTTTCTTT.

The chain joins TRBV2 to TRBJ2-7, with 7 nucleotides matching TRBD2. Trimming took 8 bases from V and 5 from J; bases not matched to a gene: 15. The CDR3 extends over 15 amino acids. Germline V gene sequence: CDR1 SNHLY, CDR2 FYNNEI. CDR3 in DNA: TGTGCCAGCTCCGGGAGGAACAAGAGGGTCCACGAGCAGTACTTC. The encoded protein is CASSGRNKRVHEQYF.

V usage is TRBV19 and J usage is TRBJ1-5, with 8 bases identical to TRBD1. Germline V CDR1 and CDR2: LNHDA, SQIVND (reference sequence). CDR3 length equals 17 residues. The V segment lost 2 bases and the J segment 5 bases; nucleotides outside the gene matches: 11. CDR3 in DNA: TGTGCCAGTAGTATATTTTCGTCGACAGGGGTGGATCAGCCCCAGCATTTT. This sequence encodes CASSIFSSTGVDQPQHF.

This clone was detected only once. The rearrangement uses TRBV27 and TRBJ2-1; the D is unclear. Per the germline V gene, CDR1 is MNHEY and CDR2 is SMNVEV (reference sequence). CDR3 size: 12 residues. Trimming left V 7 bases short and J 9 bases short, with 13 bases between. CDR3 amino acids: CASTNGFLEQFF. Here the CDR3 DNA reads TGTGCCAGCACTAACGGTTTTCTTGAGCAGTTCTTC.

V gene TRBV2 combines with J gene TRBJ2-1, with D possibly matching TRBD1 (6 bases). CDR1 is SNHLY, CDR2 FYNNEI, per germline. Trimming took 6 bases from V and 5 from J, leaving 14 bases between them. CDR3 size: 14 residues. The CDR3 nucleotides read TGTGCCAGCAGCGCCCGGACAGAAAACAATGAGCAGTTCTTC. Residues: CASSARTENNEQFF.